This T cell receptor beta chain was obtained from a study of patients and donors after allogeneic stem cell transplantation. TCRdb processed the RT-PCR reads anew with MiXCR; each CDR3 protein has one entry. The sample comprises approximately 99,000 distinct CDR3 sequences, 35% of which are singletons, and roughly 27% rests with the top ten. This clonotype came up a few times. This receptor was taken from a human donor who was either an allogeneic HSCT recipient or a stem cell or donor lymphocyte infusion donor (not recorded which). It is not recorded whose cells these are; they may come from a transplant donor. The sample comprised blood, either unsorted or a sorted T cell fraction (not recorded which).

CDR3 residues: CASSTPRDRTDTQYF. Here the CDR3 DNA reads TGTGCCAGCAGTACCCCGCGGGACCGCACAGATACGCAGTATTTT. V gene TRBV28 combines with J gene TRBJ2-3, with D possibly matching TRBD2 (6 bases). This CDR3 region has 15 residues. The germline CDR1 and CDR2 sequences are MDHEN and SYDVKM. Deletions cut 5 bases from V and 1 base from J, with 13 bases between.